This passage covers 28 T cell receptor beta chains from one sample sequenced in a study of T cells in Graves' hyperthyroidism and ophthalmopathy. TCR beta CDR3 regions were amplified from RNA. First-round RT-PCR with HTBI primers amplified the TCR CDR3 region. TCRdb used MiXCR to reprocess the multiplex PCR reads, holding one entry per CDR3 protein. Of under 400,000 distinct CDR3 sequences listed, 15% were seen once; the top ten hold approximately 19%. The sample comprised blood. The receptors were gathered from a woman aged 60-75 years with Graves' ophthalmopathy.

This clonotype has ten or more counts. The genes are TRBV20-1 and TRBJ1-5; D uncertain. The germline gives CDR1 DFQATT, CDR2 SNEGSKA (reference sequence). The CDR3 sequence is 12 residues long. Deletions cut 1 base from V and 2 bases from J, with 3 bases between. The CDR3 is CSARGGNQPQHF. The CDR3 DNA reads as TGCAGTGCTAGAGGGGGCAATCAGCCCCAGCATTTT.

This clonotype was seen at least ten times. The genes are TRBV27 and TRBJ2-3, with D perhaps given as TRBD1 or TRBD2 (6 bases each). The V gene lost 3 bases and the J gene lost 0 bases, with 10 bases spanning the gap. The CDR3 has 15 residues. CDR1 is MNHEY and CDR2 is SMNVEV in the germline V gene (reference sequence). CDR3 nucleotide sequence: TGTGCCAGCAGTTTCTGGGGGGCTAGCACAGATACGCAGTATTTT. As protein: CASSFWGASTDTQYF.

This clonotype was counted many times. The V and J genes are TRBV20-1 and TRBJ2-7; 10 nucleotides match TRBD2. The trim removed 0 bases at V and 6 bases at J, leaving 11 bases unmatched. Germline-derived CDR1 and CDR2 are DFQATT and SNEGSKA (reference sequence). CDR3 size: 16 residues. The CDR3 here is CSARDVLAGSPGEQYF. The CDR3 DNA follows: TGCAGTGCTAGAGATGTACTAGCGGGGTCTCCTGGCGAGCAGTACTTC.

This clonotype was detected many times. This chain links TRBV6-6 with TRBJ1-2; D may be TRBD1 (5 bases). Germline-derived CDR1 and CDR2 are MNHNY and SVGAGI (reference sequence). The CDR3 has 13 amino acids. Between the trimmed V and J ends, which lost 0 bases and 8 bases, there was a span of 10 bases. The CDR3 DNA sequence: TGTGCCAGCAGTTACTCGACCGGGGACGGCTACACCTTC. Amino acid sequence: CASSYSTGDGYTF.

CDR3 sequence: CASSLEYNYGYTF. Here the CDR3 DNA reads TGTGCCAGCAGCTTGGAGTATAACTATGGCTACACCTTC. The chain links TRBV11-2 to TRBJ1-2, with D unclear. This CDR3 has 13 amino acids. The germline V gene has CDR1 SGHAT and CDR2 FQNNGV. The V end was cut by 3 bases, the J end by 1 base, with 6 bases between.

This clonotype was recorded many times. The chain combines TRBV3-1 with TRBJ2-3; 12 bases align to TRBD2. This CDR3 has 14 residues. CDR1 is LGHDT and CDR2 is YNNKEL in the germline V gene (reference sequence). After removal of 3 bases from V and 5 bases from J, the junction contained 0 bases not matched to a gene. The chain's CDR3 is CASSQGLAGDTQYF. In DNA form, the CDR3 reads TGTGCCAGCAGCCAGGGACTAGCGGGAGATACGCAGTATTTT.

In its sample, this clonotype was seen many times. CDR3 nucleotides: TGTGCCTGGAGTGTAAGGGCCCACATTCAGTACTTC. Residues: CAWSVRAHIQYF. The chain joins TRBV30 to TRBJ2-4; D remains ambiguous. Germline assignment: CDR1 GTSNPN and CDR2 SVGIG (reference sequence). V was cut by 0 bases and J by 8 bases, with 8 bases left in between. This CDR3 contains 12 residues. The variable domain in full, with the rest retrieved from reference TRBV30 and TRBJ2-4, is SQTIHQWPATLVQPVGSPLSLECTVEGTSNPNLYWYRQAAGRGLQLLFYSVGIGQISSEVPQNLSASRPQDRQFILSSKKLLLSDSGFYLCAWSVRAHIQYFGAGTRLSVL.

The chain recombines TRBV6-2 or TRBV6-3 with TRBJ2-1, with D perhaps TRBD2 (5 bases). In germline, CDR1 is MNHEY, CDR2 SVGEGT. The germline V and J ends were trimmed by 5 bases and 8 bases, with 13 bases remaining between them. CDR3 length: 13 residues. DNA for the CDR3: TGTGCCAGCAGTGATCGACCGCGGGATGAGCAGTTCTTC. Translated: CASSDRPRDEQFF.

This clonotype was seen more than once but under ten times. A much larger clone differs by one base, so this may be a read error. This CDR3 is CASGLDSNQPQHF. CDR3 in DNA: TGTGCCAGCGGTCTTGACAGTAACCAGCCCCAGCATTTT. The chain has TRBV28 and TRBJ1-5, with TRBD1 as a possible D gene (5 bases). CDR3 size: 13 residues. The germline CDR1 and CDR2 sequences are MDHEN and SYDVKM. Trimming left V 8 bases short and J 7 bases short, with 15 bases between.

This chain joins TRBV15 and TRBJ1-4; no reliable D call. CDR1 and CDR2 (germline): LNHNV, YYDKDF (reference sequence). Trimming took 1 base from V and 8 from J, leaving 17 bases between them. The CDR3 extends over 16 amino acids. This CDR3 reads CATSRGPTRVGEKLFF. For the CDR3, the DNA is TGTGCCACCAGCAGAGGACCAACGCGGGTTGGCGAAAAACTGTTTTTT.

This clonotype was observed many times. V is TRBV28 and J is TRBJ2-7, with unresolved D. CDR1 and CDR2 from the germline V gene are MDHEN and SYDVKM. V lost 4 bases, J lost 6 bases, and 13 bases lay in between. This CDR3 contains 13 residues. In nucleotides, the CDR3 is TGTGCCAGCAGTTGGCCCGGCCCCGGCGAGCAGTACTTC. It yields the protein CASSWPGPGEQYF.

Only one count was recorded for this clonotype. A much larger clone differs from this one at a single base, so this may be a read error. The J gene is TRBJ2-1, the V gene TRBV3-1, with 8 bases identical to TRBD2. Germline V CDR1 and CDR2: LGHDT, YNNKEL (reference sequence). The CDR3 length is 15 residues. V was clipped by 4 bases and J by 9 bases; unmatched bases: 11. Here the CDR3 reads CASSPRHGGGGEQFF. The CDR3 DNA sequence: TGTGCCAGCAGCCCTCGCCACGGGGGGGGGGGTGAGCAGTTCTTC.

The table lists this clonotype with many counts. The chain has TRBV7-3 and TRBJ2-1, with D perhaps TRBD2 (6 bases). The CDR3 is 14 amino acids. V was trimmed by 5 bases and J by 8 bases, leaving 16 bases between them. Germline V gene sequence: CDR1 SGHTA, CDR2 FQGTGA. The CDR3 sequence: CASSPRAGSDEQFF. CDR3 in DNA: TGTGCCAGCAGCCCCCGCGCGGGGTCCGATGAGCAGTTCTTC.

J is TRBJ1-4 and V is TRBV27; D is undetermined. The CDR3 loop spans 14 amino acids. CDR1 and CDR2 (germline): MNHEY, SMNVEV (reference sequence). V was clipped by 1 base and J by 5 bases, with 8 bases between them. CDR3 bases: TGTGCCAGCAGTTTATATGGTCCAAATGAAAAACTGTTTTTT. Protein sequence: CASSLYGPNEKLFF.

This chain uses TRBV5-4 with TRBJ1-5, with D possibly TRBD1 on 6 matching bases. CDR3 size: 14 residues. CDR1 and CDR2 from the germline V gene are SGHNT and YYREEE (reference sequence). V shed 4 bases and J shed 5 bases, with 13 bases lying between them. The CDR3 DNA is TGTGCCAGCAGCAAACAGGGTTCGGATCAGCCCCAGCATTTT. Translation: CASSKQGSDQPQHF. The full variable domain, with the rest looked up from reference TRBV5-4 and TRBJ1-5, is ETGVTQSPTHLIKTRGQQVTLRCSSQSGHNTVSWYQQALGQGPQFIFQYYREEENGRGNFPPRFSGLQFPNYSSELNVNALELDDSALYLCASSKQGSDQPQHFGDGTRLSIL.

A few counts support this clonotype. This rearrangement joins TRBV7-3 to TRBJ2-1; 14 positions agree with TRBD2. J was trimmed by 6 bases and V by 5 bases; bases with no gene match: 6. This CDR3 has 16 residues. Germline CDR1 reads SGHTA; CDR2 reads FQGTGA. This chain's CDR3 is CASSPAGTSGSNEQFF. The CDR3 DNA reads as TGTGCCAGCAGCCCCGCCGGGACTAGCGGGAGCAATGAGCAGTTCTTC.

This clonotype was detected many times. The chain carries TRBV3-1 and TRBJ2-1, with TRBD2 identical over 8 bases. V gave up 0 bases and J gave up 8 bases; unmatched junction bases: 9. This CDR3 has 16 amino acids. The germline CDR1 and CDR2 sequences are LGHDT and YNNKEL (reference sequence). CDR3 sequence: CASSQDWSGSGYEQFF. The CDR3 DNA reads TGTGCCAGCAGCCAAGATTGGAGCGGGAGCGGGTATGAGCAGTTCTTC.

This clonotype was observed many times. This chain joins TRBV2 and TRBJ2-1; D unclear. This CDR3 contains 15 residues. Germline loops: CDR1 SNHLY, CDR2 FYNNEI. The germline V and J ends were trimmed by 1 base and 0 bases, with 7 bases remaining between them. This CDR3 reads CASSEGSSSYNEQFF. In nucleotides, the CDR3 is TGTGCCAGCAGTGAAGGGAGCTCCTCCTACAATGAGCAGTTCTTC.

The J gene is TRBJ2-5, the V gene TRBV10-1, with 9 bases matching TRBD1. V was pared by 0 bases and J by 3 bases, with 2 bases of the junction left unmatched. The CDR3 spans 15 residues. Germline V gene data show CDR1 as WNHNN and CDR2 as SYGVQD (reference sequence). The CDR3 nucleotides are TGCGCCAGCAGTGAGTCCGGGACAGGGAAAGAGACCCAGTACTTC. This sequence encodes CASSESGTGKETQYF.

This clonotype was seen many times. An end of the junction differs from the germline gene, which may be a read error. This chain links TRBV3-1 with TRBJ2-5; D possibly uses TRBD1 or TRBD2 (5 bases each). Germline V CDR1 and CDR2: LGHDT, YNNKEL (reference sequence). The CDR3 consists of 13 residues. The CDR3 coding sequence is TGTGCCAGCAGCCTAACATTTCGGGGCCCGCAAGACTTC. Protein sequence: CASSLTFRGPQDF.

This clonotype was seen at least ten times. The gene calls are TRBV5-1 and TRBJ2-7; 10 bases are shared with TRBD2. Trimming cost V 7 bases and J 5 bases; bases outside gene matches: 9. Germline V lookup: CDR1 SGHRS, CDR2 YFSETQ. CDR3 length: 14 amino acids. The CDR3 DNA follows: TGCGCCAGCCGAATATCTAGCGGGAGTGACGAGCAGTACTTC. Amino acids: CASRISSGSDEQYF.

This clonotype was found many times. The chain has TRBV28 and TRBJ2-1, with 8 bases that match TRBD2. This CDR3 contains 16 residues. Germline CDR1 reads MDHEN; CDR2 reads SYDVKM. V was pared by 7 bases and J by 1 base, with 9 bases of the junction left unmatched. In nucleotides, the CDR3 is TGTGCCAGCACTTCTTCAGCGGGAGATTCCTACAATGAGCAGTTCTTC. Its protein is CASTSSAGDSYNEQFF.

This clonotype was observed many times. The V call is TRBV5-1, the J call TRBJ2-7; D possibly corresponds to TRBD1 (5 bases). Germline V gene lookup returns CDR1 SGHRS and CDR2 YFSETQ. Trimming left V 3 bases short and J 6 bases short, with 10 bases between. CDR3 length: 12 residues. The CDR3 protein is CASSSEGVEQYF. CDR3 in DNA: TGCGCCAGCAGCTCCGAAGGGGTCGAGCAGTACTTC.

This clonotype was seen ten or more times. The gene calls are TRBV2 and TRBJ2-3, with 14 positions matching TRBD2. The CDR3 runs to 15 residues. Unmatched junction bases numbered 4, after V lost 6 bases and J lost 5 bases. The germline gives CDR1 SNHLY, CDR2 FYNNEI. CDR3 loop: CASRRLAGGLDTQYF. In DNA form, the CDR3 reads TGTGCCAGCAGGCGACTAGCGGGAGGGCTAGATACGCAGTATTTT.

The sample holds many counts of this clonotype. The gene calls are TRBV18 and TRBJ2-1, with 9 bases identical to TRBD1. The germline CDR1 and CDR2 sequences are KGHSH and LQKENI. V gave up 2 bases and J gave up 5 bases; unmatched junction bases: 4. The CDR3 covers 15 residues. Here the CDR3 reads CASSPWDRADNEQFF. In DNA form, the CDR3 reads TGTGCCAGCTCACCATGGGACAGGGCTGACAATGAGCAGTTCTTC.

This clonotype was detected many times. This chain uses TRBV28 with TRBJ2-5; D is undetermined. This CDR3 has 11 residues. Trimming removed 7 bases from V and 5 bases from J, with 8 bases in between. Germline loops: CDR1 MDHEN, CDR2 SYDVKM. CDR3 sequence (DNA): TGTGCCAGCACTTTGGGGGAGACCCAGTACTTC. This gives the protein CASTLGETQYF.

V usage is TRBV29-1 and J usage is TRBJ1-6; D is unresolved. CDR3 size: 14 residues. The ends were cut back, 5 bases at V and 5 bases at J, with 13 bases in the middle. CDR1 is SQVTM, CDR2 ANQGSEA, per germline. The CDR3 here is CSVRSGDHNSPLHF. CDR3 DNA sequence: TGCAGCGTTCGCTCAGGAGACCATAATTCACCCCTCCACTTT.

This clonotype has at least ten counts. The chain has TRBV11-2 and TRBJ2-3; TRBD1 agrees at 7 bases. With 2 bases clipped from V and 9 bases from J, the junction kept 2 bases outside the gene matches. CDR1 and CDR2 (germline): SGHAT, FQNNGV. This CDR3 contains 12 residues. DNA of the CDR3: TGTGCCAGCAGCTTAAGAGGGGGCACGCAGTATTTT. Translating it yields CASSLRGGTQYF.